This entry features one T cell receptor beta chain sequence. These data originate in a study of blood T cell repertoires in COVID-19. The wider study: The analysed material was cDNA or gDNA that came from T cells, B-cell-depleted T cells, or PBMCs.

Trimming stripped 3 bases from V and 0 bases from J, with 15 bases between. CDR1 and CDR2 from the germline V gene are SQVTM and ANQGSEA. The CDR3 runs to 15 residues. Measured with immunoSEQ multiplex PCR; TCRdb has only the in-frame clones, and not every one. The table records around 440,000 clones, about 91% of them present only once. The TCR comes from a woman aged 50 to 60 with COVID-19, enrolled during active disease. The rearrangement links TRBV29-1 to TRBJ2-7; perhaps TRBD1 as D (5 bases). The sample was peripheral blood. CDR3 DNA sequence: TGCAGCGTTGACCTACAGGACCCGCTCTCCTACGAGCAGTACTTC. Amino acid sequence: CSVDLQDPLSYEQYF.